This T cell receptor beta chain was recovered during a study of graft-versus-host responses after intestinal transplantation. General study results and limits: High graft-versus-host to host-versus-graft clonal ratios were seen in allografts of patients with graft-donor T cell macrochimerism.

V was clipped by 9 bases and J by 0 bases; unmatched bases: 4. The CDR3 has 14 amino acids. In germline, CDR1 is LNHDA, CDR2 SQIVND (reference sequence). Turning to this clone: Its antigen remains unidentified.

The repertoire was sequenced with immunoSEQ multiplex PCR; TCRdb's copy has only in-frame clones and lacks some. The sample gives some 8,300 clones, roughly 92% of which show up once; about 1.5% is in the top ten. V is TRBV19 and J is TRBJ2-2; TRBD1 aligns across 7 bases. The source was PBMCs, collected 30 to 33 days after intestinal transplant. The clonotype comes from a human patient who received an intestinal transplant, so some T cells may come from the graft donor. The CDR3 loop reads CASTGQSNTGELFF. CDR3 nucleotides: TGTGCCAGCACGGGACAGTCGAACACCGGGGAGCTGTTTTTT. The whole variable domain, remainder taken from reference TRBV19 and TRBJ2-2, is DGGITQSPKYLFRKEGQNVTLSCEQNLNHDAMYWYRQDPGQGLRLIYYSQIVNDFQKGDIAEGYSVSREKKESFPLTVTSAQKNPTAFYLCASTGQSNTGELFFGEGSRLTVL.